This T cell receptor beta chain was obtained from a study of blood T cell repertoires in COVID-19. As for the study in general: From the United States, Italy and Spain came samples of acute and convalescent COVID-19. PBMCs, B-cell-depleted T cells, or T cells provided the cDNA or gDNA that made up the material.

Per the authors' pipeline: The assay estimated nucleated cells by amplifying reference gene primers. Clones were sequenced by immunoSEQ multiplex PCR, and TCRdb holds only the in-frame ones, with some missing. V and J calls and clone size are copied from that table; D and trimming were computed from the DNA. The table shows 410,000 or so clones, with approximately 91% occurring only once. Seattle patients were enrolled during active infection and followed longitudinally. The CDR3 consists of 14 residues. The germline gives CDR1 MNHEY, CDR2 SVGAGI. Trimming took 2 bases from V and 6 from J; bases not matched to a gene: 3.

The TCR was taken from a woman in her forties with COVID-19, enrolled during active disease. The V gene is TRBV6-5, the J gene TRBJ2-4, with 8 bases aligning to TRBD1. The sequencing sample was made of peripheral blood. Here the CDR3 DNA reads TGTGCCAGCAGTTACGCAACAGGGGGAAACATTCAGTACTTC. This translates into CASSYATGGNIQYF.